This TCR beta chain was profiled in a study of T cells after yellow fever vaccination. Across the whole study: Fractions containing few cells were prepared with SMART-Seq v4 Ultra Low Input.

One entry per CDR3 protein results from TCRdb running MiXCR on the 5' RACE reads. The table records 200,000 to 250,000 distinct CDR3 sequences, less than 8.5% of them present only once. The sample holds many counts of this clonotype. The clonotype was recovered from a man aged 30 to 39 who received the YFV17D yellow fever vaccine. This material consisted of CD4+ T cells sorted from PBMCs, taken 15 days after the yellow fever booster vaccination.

CDR3 nucleotide sequence: TGTGCCAGCAGCTTAACGGGGGGTCTGGGGGAAAAACTGTTTTTT. Translating gives CASSLTGGLGEKLFF. The chain recombines TRBV7-2 with TRBJ1-4, with D possibly TRBD1 on 5 matching bases. Between the trimmed V and J ends, which lost 2 bases and 8 bases, there was a span of 15 bases. Germline CDR1 is SGHTA and CDR2 is FQGNSA. CDR3 length equals 15 residues.